This paragraph covers one T cell receptor beta chain sequence. The antigen is not known. The sample has other DNA sequences that encode this CDR3 too. Primers included in the PCR were 60 Vbeta and 13 Jbeta primers. In the authors' methods: It was a later analysis that counted about 80 million unique TCR beta chains, of which some 12 million were shared. The assay was immunoSEQ multiplex PCR, and TCRdb's table has in-frame clones only and misses some. The V and J calls and the clone size are those of that table, but D and trimming were determined from the DNA. The repertoire holds some 160,000 clones, with over 60% as singletons. The CDR3 is 13 residues long. Germline V CDR1 and CDR2: SGHRS, YFSETQ. V was trimmed by 0 bases and J by 6 bases, leaving 9 bases between them. These data are taken from a study of cytomegalovirus exposure and HLA in healthy donors. General study findings and limits: Based on reports, TCR beta sequences accurately predicted HLA-A and HLA-B alleles for most subjects. The authors enumerated around 150 TCR beta chains as linked to cytomegalovirus.

Sequencing used PBMCs. This clonotype was sampled from a woman aged 40 to 50 in good health and CMV-seronegative. The chain carries TRBV5-1 and TRBJ1-2, with D possibly being TRBD1 (5 bases). CDR3 residues: CASSLGTGNGYTF. The DNA of the CDR3 is TGCGCCAGCAGCTTGGGTACAGGAAATGGCTACACCTTC.